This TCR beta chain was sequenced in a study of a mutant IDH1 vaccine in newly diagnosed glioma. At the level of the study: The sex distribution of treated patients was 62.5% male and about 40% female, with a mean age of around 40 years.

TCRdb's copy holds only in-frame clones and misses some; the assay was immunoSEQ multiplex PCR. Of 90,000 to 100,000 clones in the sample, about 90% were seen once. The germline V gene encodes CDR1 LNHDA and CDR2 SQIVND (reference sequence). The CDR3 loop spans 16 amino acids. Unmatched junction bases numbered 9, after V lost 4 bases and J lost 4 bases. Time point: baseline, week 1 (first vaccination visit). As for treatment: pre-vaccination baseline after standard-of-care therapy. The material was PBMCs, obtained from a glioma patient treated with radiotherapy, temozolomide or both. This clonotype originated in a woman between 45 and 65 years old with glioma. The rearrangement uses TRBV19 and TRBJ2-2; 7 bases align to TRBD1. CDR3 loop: CASSTEGTAATGELFF. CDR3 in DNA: TGTGCCAGTAGTACCGAGGGGACAGCGGCCACCGGGGAGCTGTTTTTT.